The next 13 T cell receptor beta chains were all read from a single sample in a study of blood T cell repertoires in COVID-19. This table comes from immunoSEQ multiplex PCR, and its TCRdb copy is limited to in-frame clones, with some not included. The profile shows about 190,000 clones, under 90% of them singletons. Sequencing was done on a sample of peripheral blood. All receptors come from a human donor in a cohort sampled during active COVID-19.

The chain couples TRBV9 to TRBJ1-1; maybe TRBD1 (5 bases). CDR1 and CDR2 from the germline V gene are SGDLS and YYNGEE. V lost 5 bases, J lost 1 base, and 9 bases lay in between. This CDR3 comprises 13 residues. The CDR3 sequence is CASSFTGNTEAFF. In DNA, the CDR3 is TGTGCCAGCAGTTTTACAGGGAACACTGAAGCTTTCTTT.

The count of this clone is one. In nucleotides, the CDR3 is TGTGCCATCAGTGAGGGACAGGGGCCCTACGAGCAGTACGTC. This translates into CAISEGQGPYEQYV. The chain recombines TRBV10-3 with TRBJ2-7; 9 positions match TRBD1. The CDR3 has 14 amino acids. The ends lost 2 bases at V and 2 bases at J; junction bases unmatched: 1. CDR1 and CDR2 (germline): ENHRY, SYGVKD.

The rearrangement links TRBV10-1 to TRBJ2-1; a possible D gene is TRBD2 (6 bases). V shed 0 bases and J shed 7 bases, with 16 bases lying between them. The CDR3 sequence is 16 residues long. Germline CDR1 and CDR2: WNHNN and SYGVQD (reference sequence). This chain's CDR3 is CASSESDGSALNEQFF. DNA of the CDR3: TGCGCCAGCAGTGAGTCGGACGGGAGCGCCCTTAATGAGCAGTTCTTC.

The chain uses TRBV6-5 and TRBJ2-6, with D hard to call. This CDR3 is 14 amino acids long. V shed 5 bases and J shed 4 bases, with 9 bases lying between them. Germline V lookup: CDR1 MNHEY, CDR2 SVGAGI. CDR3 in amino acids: CASSPSFGANVLTF. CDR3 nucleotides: TGTGCCAGCAGTCCCTCCTTCGGGGCCAACGTCCTGACTTTC.

CDR3 residues: CASSQVSGSNEQFF. CDR3 DNA: TGTGCCAGCAGCCAAGTCAGCGGGAGCAATGAGCAGTTCTTC. The chain uses TRBV3-1 (or the pseudogene TRBV3-2) and TRBJ2-1; 8 positions agree with TRBD2. Germline V gene data show CDR1 as LGHDT and CDR2 as YNNKEL (reference sequence). This CDR3 region has 14 residues. The V segment lost 1 base and the J segment 6 bases; nucleotides outside the gene matches: 2.

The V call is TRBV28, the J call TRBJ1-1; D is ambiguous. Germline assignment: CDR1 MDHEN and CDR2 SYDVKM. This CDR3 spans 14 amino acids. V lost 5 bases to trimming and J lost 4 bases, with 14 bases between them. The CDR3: CASSIPQMVTEAFF. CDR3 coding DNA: TGTGCCAGCAGTATCCCCCAGATGGTCACTGAAGCTTTCTTT.

The CDR3 DNA reads as TGTGCCACCAGCAGAGAACTAGCGGGGAAATACAATGAGCAGTTCTTC. This translates into CATSRELAGKYNEQFF. V is TRBV15 and J is TRBJ2-1; 10 bases align to TRBD2. CDR1 and CDR2 from the germline V gene are LNHNV and YYDKDF (reference sequence). The CDR3 extends over 16 amino acids. V gave up 0 bases and J gave up 4 bases; unmatched junction bases: 3.

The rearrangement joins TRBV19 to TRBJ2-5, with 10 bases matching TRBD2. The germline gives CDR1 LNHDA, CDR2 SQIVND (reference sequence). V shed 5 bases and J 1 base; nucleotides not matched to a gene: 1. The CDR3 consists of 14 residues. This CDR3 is CASSSSGGQETQYF. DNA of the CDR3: TGTGCCAGTAGTTCTAGCGGGGGCCAAGAGACCCAGTACTTC.

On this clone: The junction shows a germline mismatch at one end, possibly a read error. The CDR3 is CASSPGGRSTNTQYF. The CDR3 DNA is TGTGCCAGCAGCCCGGGGGGCCGCTCCACAAATACGCAGTATTTT. This chain uses TRBV7-8 with TRBJ2-3, with a tentative D call TRBD2 (7 bases). Per germline, CDR1 SGHVS and CDR2 FQNEAQ. The CDR3 length is 15 residues.

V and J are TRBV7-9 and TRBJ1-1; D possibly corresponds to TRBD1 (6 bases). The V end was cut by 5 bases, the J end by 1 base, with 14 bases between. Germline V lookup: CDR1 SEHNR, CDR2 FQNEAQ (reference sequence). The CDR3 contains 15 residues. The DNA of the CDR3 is TGTGCCAGCAGCCCAACTAGACAGGCGAACACTGAAGCTTTCTTT. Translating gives CASSPTRQANTEAFF. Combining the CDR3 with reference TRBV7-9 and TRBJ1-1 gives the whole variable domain DTGVSQNPRHKITKRGQNVTFRCDPISEHNRLYWYRQTLGQGPEFLTYFQNEAQLEKSRLLSDRFSAERPKGSFSTLEIQRTEQGDSAMYLCASSPTRQANTEAFFGQGTRLTVV.

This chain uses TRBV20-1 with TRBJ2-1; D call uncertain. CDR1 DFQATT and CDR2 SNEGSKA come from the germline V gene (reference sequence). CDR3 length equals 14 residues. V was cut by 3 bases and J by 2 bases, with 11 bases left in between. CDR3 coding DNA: TGCAGTGCTAGTAGACTTCTCGCCTACAATGAGCAGTTCTTC. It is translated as CSASRLLAYNEQFF.

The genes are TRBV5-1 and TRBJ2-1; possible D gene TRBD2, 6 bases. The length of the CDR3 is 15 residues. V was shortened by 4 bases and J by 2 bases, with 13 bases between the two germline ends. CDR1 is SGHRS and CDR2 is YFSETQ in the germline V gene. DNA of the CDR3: TGCGCCAGCAGCGCGACTAGTTATGCCTACAATGAGCAGTTCTTC. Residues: CASSATSYAYNEQFF.

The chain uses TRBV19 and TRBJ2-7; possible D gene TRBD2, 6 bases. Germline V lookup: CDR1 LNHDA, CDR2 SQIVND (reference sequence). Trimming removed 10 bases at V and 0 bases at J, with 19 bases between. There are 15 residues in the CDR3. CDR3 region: CATRREPEGSYEQYF. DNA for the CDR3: TGTGCCACCCGGAGGGAGCCTGAGGGCTCCTACGAGCAGTACTTC.